Only a few counts were recorded for the clone carrying this TCR beta chain. Individually, cDNA molecules had unique molecular identifiers attached to them. TCRdb redid the calling of the 5' RACE reads with MiXCR, one entry per CDR3 protein. The sample consists of 75,000 to 95,000 distinct CDR3 sequences, roughly 17% of them appearing once. J lost 7 bases, V lost 3 bases, and 8 bases had no gene match. The CDR3 covers 15 residues. Germline values: CDR1 MNHEY, CDR2 SMNVEV (reference sequence). The data stem from a study of early T cells in non-severe SARS-CoV-2 infection. This clonotype originated in an adult who was a healthcare worker with PCR-confirmed SARS-CoV-2 infection or an uninfected control (not recorded which). The specimen comprised whole blood, sampled at baseline. The chain combines TRBV27 with TRBJ2-7, with 11 bases fitting TRBD1. The CDR3 DNA reads as TGTGCCAGCAGTTTCCTCGGACAGGGGGCGGAAGAGCAGTACTTC. Its translation: CASSFLGQGAEEQYF.